One T cell receptor (beta chain) is described in this entry. The CDR3 is 17 amino acids. V shed 1 base and J 7 bases; nucleotides not matched to a gene: 11. Germline CDR1 reads MDHEN; CDR2 reads SYDVKM. These data belong to a study of blood T cell repertoires in COVID-19. Generated by immunoSEQ multiplex PCR, the TCRdb table keeps only in-frame clones and is missing some. The sample yields about 98,000 clones, around 80% seen once. Material for sequencing was peripheral blood. The clonotype comes from a man aged 65-85 years with acute or convalescent COVID-19. The V and J genes are TRBV28 and TRBJ1-4; 8 nucleotides line up with TRBD1. The CDR3 here is CASSLSGTGLSGEKLFF. The CDR3 DNA reads TGTGCCAGCAGTTTATCCGGGACAGGCCTCTCGGGTGAAAAACTGTTTTTT. Variable domain in full (rest from reference TRBV28 and TRBJ1-4): DVKVTQSSRYLVKRTGEKVFLECVQDMDHENMFWYRQDPGLGLRLIYFSYDVKMKEKGDIPEGYSVSREKKERFSLILESASTNQTSMYLCASSLSGTGLSGEKLFFGSGTQLSVL.